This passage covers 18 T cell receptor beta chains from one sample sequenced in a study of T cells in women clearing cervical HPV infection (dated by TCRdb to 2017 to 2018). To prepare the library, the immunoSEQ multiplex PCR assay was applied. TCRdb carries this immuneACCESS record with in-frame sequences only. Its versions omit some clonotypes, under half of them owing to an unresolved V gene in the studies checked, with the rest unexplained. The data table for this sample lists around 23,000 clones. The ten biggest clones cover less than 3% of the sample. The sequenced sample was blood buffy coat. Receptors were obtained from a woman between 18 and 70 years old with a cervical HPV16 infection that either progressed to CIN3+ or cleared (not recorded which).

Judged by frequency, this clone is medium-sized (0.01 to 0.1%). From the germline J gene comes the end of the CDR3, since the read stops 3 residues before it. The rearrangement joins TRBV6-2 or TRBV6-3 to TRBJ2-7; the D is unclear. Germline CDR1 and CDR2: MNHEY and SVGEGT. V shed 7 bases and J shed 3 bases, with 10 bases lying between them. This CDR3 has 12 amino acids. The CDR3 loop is CASTNKGYEQYF. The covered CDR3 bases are TGTGCCAGCACCAACAAAGGCTACGAG.

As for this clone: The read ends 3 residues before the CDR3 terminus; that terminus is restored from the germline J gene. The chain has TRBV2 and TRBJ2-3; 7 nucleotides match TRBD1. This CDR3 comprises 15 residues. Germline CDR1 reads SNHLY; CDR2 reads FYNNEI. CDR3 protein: CASSAGTVRGETQYF. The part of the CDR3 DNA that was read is TGTGCCAGCAGTGCAGGGACAGTTCGGGGAGAGACG.

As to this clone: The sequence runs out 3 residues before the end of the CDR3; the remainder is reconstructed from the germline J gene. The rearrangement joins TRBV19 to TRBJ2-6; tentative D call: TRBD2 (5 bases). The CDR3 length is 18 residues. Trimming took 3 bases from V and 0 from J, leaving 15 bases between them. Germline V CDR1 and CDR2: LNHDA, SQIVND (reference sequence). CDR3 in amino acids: CASSIDSGLISGANVLTF. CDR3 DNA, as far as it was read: TGTGCCAGTAGTATTGATTCAGGACTTATCTCTGGGGCCAACGTC.

CDR3 sequence reads: CASSFETTGNEQFF. The part of the CDR3 DNA that was read is TGTGCCAGCAGCTTTGAGACTACCGGCAATGAG. J is TRBJ2-1 and V is TRBV7-9; D perhaps matches TRBD2 (5 bases). The read comes to an end 3 residues before the CDR3 does, leaving the germline J gene to fill in the end. The V gene lost 3 bases and the J gene lost 6 bases, with 12 bases spanning the gap. This CDR3 spans 14 amino acids. The germline CDR1 and CDR2 sequences are SEHNR and FQNEAQ (reference sequence).

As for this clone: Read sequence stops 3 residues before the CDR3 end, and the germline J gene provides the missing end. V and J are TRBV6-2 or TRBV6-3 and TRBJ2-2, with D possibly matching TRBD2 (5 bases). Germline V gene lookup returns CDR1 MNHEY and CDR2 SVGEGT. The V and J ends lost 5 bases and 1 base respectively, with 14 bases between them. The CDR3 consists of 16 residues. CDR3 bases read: TGTGCCAGCAGTAGACCCTCACGGGGGAACACCGGGGAG. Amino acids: CASSRPSRGNTGE. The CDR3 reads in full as CASSRPSRGNTGELFF.

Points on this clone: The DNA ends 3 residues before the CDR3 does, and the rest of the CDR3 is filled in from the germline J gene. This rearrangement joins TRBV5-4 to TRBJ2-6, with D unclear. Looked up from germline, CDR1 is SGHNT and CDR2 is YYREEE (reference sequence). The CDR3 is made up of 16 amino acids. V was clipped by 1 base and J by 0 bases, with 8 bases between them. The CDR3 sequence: CASSLYSPSGANVLTF. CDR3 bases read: TGTGCCAGCAGCTTGTACAGTCCCTCTGGGGCCAACGTC.

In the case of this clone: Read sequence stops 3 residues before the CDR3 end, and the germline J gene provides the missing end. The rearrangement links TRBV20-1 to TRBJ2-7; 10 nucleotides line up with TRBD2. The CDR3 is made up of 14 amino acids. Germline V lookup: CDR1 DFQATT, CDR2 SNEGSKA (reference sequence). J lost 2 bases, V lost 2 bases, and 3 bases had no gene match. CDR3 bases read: TGCAGTGCTAGACTAGCGGGAGATACCTACGAG. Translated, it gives CSARLAGDTYE. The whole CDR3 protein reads CSARLAGDTYEQYF.

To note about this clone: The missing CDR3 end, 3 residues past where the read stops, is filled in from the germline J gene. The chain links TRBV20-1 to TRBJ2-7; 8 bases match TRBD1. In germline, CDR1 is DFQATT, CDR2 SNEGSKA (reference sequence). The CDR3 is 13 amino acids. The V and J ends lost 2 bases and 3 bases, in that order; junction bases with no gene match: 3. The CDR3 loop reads CSARQDRGYEQYF. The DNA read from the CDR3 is TGCAGTGCTAGACAAGACAGGGGCTACGAG.

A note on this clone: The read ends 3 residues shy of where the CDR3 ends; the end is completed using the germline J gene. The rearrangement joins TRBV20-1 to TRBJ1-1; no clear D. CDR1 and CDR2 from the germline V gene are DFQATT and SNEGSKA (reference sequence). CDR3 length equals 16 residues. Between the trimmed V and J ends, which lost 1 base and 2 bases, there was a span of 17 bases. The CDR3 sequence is CSARAPGQQLNTEAFF. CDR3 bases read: TGCAGTGCTAGAGCGCCGGGTCAACAACTCAACACTGAA.

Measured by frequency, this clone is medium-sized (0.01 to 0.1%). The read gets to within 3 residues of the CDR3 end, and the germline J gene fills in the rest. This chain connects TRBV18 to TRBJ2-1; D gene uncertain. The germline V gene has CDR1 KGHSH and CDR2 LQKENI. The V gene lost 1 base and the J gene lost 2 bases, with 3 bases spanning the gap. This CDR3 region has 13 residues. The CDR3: CASSPLTYNEQFF. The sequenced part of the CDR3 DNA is TGTGCCAGCTCACCACTCACCTACAATGAG.

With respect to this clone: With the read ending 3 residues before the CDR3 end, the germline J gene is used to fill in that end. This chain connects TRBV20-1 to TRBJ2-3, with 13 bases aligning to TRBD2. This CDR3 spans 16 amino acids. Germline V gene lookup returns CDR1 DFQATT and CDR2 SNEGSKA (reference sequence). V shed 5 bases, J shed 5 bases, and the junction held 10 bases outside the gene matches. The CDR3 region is CSAASTSGGRGDTQYF. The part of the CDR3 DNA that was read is TGCAGTGCTGCCTCGACTAGCGGGGGGCGGGGAGATACG.

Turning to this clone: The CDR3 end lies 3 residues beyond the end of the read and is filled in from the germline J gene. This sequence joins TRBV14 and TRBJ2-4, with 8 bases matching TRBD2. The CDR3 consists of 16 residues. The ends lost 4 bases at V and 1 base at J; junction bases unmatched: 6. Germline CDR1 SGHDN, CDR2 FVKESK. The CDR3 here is CASSRTGGSAKNIQYF. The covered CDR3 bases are TGTGCCAGCAGCCGAACGGGGGGGTCGGCCAAAAACATT. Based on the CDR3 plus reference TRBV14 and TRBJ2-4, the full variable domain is EAGVTQFPSHSVIEKGQTVTLRCDPISGHDNLYWYRRVMGKEIKFLLHFVKESKQDESGMPNNRFLAERTGGTYSTLKVQPAELEDSGVYFCASSRTGGSAKNIQYFGAGTRLSVL.

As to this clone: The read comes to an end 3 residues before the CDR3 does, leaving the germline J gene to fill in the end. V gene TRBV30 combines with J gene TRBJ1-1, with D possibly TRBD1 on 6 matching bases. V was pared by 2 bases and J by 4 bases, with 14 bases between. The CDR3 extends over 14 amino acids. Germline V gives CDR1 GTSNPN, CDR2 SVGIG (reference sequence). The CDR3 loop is CAWSSPGATTEAFF. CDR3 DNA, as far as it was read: TGTGCCTGGAGTTCGCCAGGGGCGACCACTGAA.

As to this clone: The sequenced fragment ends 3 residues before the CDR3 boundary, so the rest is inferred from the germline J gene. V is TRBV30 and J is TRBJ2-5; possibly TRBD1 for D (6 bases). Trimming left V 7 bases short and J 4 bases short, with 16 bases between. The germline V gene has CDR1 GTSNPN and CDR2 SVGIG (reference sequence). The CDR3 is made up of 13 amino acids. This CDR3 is CASKGGGGETQYF. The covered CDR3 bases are TGTGCCTCGAAAGGTGGGGGCGGAGAGACC.

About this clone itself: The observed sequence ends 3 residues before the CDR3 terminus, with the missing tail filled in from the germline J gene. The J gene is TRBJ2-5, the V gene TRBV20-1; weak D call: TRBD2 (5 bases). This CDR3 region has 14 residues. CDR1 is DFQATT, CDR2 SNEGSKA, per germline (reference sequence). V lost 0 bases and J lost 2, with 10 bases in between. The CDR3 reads CSARDYQRQETQYF. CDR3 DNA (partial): TGCAGTGCTAGAGATTACCAGCGGCAAGAGACC.

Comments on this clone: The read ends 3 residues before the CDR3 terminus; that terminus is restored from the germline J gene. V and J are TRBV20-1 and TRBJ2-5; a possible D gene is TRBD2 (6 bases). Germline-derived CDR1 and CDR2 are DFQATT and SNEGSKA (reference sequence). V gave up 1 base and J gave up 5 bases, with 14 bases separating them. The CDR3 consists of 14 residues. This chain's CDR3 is CSARATRGQETQYF. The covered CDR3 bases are TGCAGTGCTAGAGCGACTAGAGGTCAGGAGACC.

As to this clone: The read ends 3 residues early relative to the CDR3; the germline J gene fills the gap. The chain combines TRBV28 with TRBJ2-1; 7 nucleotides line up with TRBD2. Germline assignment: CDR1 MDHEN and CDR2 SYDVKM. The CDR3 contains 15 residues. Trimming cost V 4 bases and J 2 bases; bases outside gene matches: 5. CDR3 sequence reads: CASSSLADTYNEQFF. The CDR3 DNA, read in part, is TGTGCCAGCAGTTCCCTAGCGGATACCTACAATGAG.

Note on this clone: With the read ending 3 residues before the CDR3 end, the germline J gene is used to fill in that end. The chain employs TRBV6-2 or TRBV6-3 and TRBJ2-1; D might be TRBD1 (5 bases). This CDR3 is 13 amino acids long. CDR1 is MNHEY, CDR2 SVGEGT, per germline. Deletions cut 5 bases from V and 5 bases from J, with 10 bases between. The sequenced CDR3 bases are TGTGCCAGCAGTCTCGACAGTAACAATGAG. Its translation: CASSLDSNNE. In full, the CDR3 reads CASSLDSNNEQFF.